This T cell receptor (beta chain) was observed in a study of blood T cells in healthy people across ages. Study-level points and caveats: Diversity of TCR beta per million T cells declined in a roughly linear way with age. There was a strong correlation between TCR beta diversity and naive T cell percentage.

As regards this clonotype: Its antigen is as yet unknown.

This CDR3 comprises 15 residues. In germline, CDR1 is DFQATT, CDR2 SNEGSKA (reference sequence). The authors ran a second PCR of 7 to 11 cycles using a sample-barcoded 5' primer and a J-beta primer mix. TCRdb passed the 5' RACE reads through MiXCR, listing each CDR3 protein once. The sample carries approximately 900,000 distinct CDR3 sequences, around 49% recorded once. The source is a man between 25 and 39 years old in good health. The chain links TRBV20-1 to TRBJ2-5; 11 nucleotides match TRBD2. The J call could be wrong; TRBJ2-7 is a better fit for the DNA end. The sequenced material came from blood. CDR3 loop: CSAGVAGGPIDEQYF. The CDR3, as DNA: TGCAGTGCTGGCGTAGCGGGGGGGCCAATAGACGAGCAGTACTTC.